This record concerns one TCR beta chain sequence. What it recognizes is unknown. The data were taken from a study of T-cell reconstitution after alpha-beta-depleted transplantation in children. Unique molecular identifiers were incorporated during preparation of the TCRbeta library. TCRdb independently ran MiXCR on the PCR reads; one entry per CDR3 protein. Of almost 250,000 distinct CDR3 sequences listed, roughly 25% are singletons. Notes on the study in general: There were some patients whose high TCRbeta diversity at day 60 came from surviving recipient T cells and thymic progenitors. It was reported that alpha-beta T cells came from several hundred expanded graft clones (about two months after transplant). When one year had passed after transplant, most T-cell counts and diversity came from newly produced T cells.

Germline V gene sequence: CDR1 SEHNR, CDR2 FQNEAQ (reference sequence). CDR3 size: 12 residues. The V end lost 2 bases, the J end lost 3 bases, and 5 bases lay between the germline ends. This TCR was sampled from a girl aged 2 to 9 with Fanconi anemia, due to receive a stem cell transplant. The starting material was PBMCs, obtained before TCRalphabeta/CD19-depleted stem cell transplant. This chain uses TRBV7-9 with TRBJ2-7, with D unclear. Written as DNA, the CDR3 is TGTGCCAGCAGCTTATGGGGCTACGAGCAGTACTTC. It yields the protein CASSLWGYEQYF.